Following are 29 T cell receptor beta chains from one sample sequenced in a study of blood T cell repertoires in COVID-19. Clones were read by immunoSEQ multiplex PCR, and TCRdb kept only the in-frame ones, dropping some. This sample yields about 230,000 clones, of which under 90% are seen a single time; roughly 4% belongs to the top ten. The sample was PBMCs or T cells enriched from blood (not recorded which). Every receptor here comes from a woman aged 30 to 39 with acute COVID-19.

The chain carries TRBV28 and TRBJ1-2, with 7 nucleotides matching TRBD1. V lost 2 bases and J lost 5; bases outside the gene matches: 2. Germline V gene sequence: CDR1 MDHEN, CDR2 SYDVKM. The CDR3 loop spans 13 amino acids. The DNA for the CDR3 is TGTGCCAGCAGTTTAGGGACAGAATATGGCTACACCTTC. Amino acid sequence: CASSLGTEYGYTF.

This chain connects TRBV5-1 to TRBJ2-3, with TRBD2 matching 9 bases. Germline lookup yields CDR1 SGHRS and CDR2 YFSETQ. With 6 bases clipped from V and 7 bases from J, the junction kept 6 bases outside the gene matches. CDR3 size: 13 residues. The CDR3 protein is CASTSGGPYTQYF. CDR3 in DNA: TGCGCCAGCACCAGCGGGGGGCCTTATACGCAGTATTTT. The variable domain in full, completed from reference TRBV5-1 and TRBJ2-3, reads KAGVTQTPRYLIKTRGQQVTLSCSPISGHRSVSWYQQTPGQGLQFLFEYFSETQRNKGNFPGRFSGRQFSNSRSEMNVSTLELGDSALYLCASTSGGPYTQYFGPGTRLTVL.

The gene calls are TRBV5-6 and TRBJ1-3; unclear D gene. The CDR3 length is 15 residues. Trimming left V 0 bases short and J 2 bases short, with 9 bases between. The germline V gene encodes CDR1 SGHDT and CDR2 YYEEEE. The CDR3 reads CASSLVSGTGNTIYF. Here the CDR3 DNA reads TGTGCCAGCAGCTTGGTTTCGGGGACTGGAAACACCATATATTTT.

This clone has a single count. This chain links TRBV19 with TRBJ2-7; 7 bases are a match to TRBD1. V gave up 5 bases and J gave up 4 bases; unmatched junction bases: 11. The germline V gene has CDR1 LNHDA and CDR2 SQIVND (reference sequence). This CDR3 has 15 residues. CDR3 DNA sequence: TGTGCCAGTAGTGTAAGAACCGGGACAGCTTACGAGCAGTACTTC. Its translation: CASSVRTGTAYEQYF.

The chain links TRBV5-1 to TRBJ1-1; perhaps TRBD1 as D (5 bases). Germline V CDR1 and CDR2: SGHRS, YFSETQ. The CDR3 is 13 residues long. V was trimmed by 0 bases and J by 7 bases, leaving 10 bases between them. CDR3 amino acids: CASSLAGIFEAFF. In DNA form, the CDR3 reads TGCGCCAGCAGCTTGGCAGGGATCTTTGAAGCTTTCTTT. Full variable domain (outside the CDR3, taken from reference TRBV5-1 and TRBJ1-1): KAGVTQTPRYLIKTRGQQVTLSCSPISGHRSVSWYQQTPGQGLQFLFEYFSETQRNKGNFPGRFSGRQFSNSRSEMNVSTLELGDSALYLCASSLAGIFEAFFGQGTRLTVV.

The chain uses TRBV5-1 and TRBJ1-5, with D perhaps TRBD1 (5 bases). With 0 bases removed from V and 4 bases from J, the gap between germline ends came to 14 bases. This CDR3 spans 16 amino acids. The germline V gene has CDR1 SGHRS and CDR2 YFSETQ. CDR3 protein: CASSLGGGSENQPQHF. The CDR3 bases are TGCGCCAGCAGCTTGGGTGGGGGGAGCGAGAATCAGCCCCAGCATTTT.

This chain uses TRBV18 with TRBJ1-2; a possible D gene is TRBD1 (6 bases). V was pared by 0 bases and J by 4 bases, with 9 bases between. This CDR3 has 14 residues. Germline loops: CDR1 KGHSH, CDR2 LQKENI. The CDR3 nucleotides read TGTGCCAGCTCACCACCAGGACAGATCTATGGCTACACCTTC. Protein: CASSPPGQIYGYTF.

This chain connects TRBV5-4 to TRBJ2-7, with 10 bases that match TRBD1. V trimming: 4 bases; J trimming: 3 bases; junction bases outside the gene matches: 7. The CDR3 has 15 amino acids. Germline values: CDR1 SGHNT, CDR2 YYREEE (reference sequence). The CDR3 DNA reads TGTGCCAGCAGCACCAAGGGACAGGGGATCTACGAGCAGTACTTC. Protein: CASSTKGQGIYEQYF.

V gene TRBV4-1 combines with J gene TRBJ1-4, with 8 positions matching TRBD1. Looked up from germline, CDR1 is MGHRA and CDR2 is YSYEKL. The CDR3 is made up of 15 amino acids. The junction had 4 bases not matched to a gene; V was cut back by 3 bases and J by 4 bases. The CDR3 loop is CASSHQGAVNEKLFF. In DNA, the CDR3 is TGCGCCAGCAGCCACCAGGGGGCGGTTAATGAAAAACTGTTTTTT.

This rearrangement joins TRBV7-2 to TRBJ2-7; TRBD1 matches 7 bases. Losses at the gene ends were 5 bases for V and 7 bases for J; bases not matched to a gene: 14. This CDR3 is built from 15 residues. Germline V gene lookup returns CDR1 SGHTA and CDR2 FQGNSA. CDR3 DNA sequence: TGTGCCAGCAGCCCCTACACAGGGGTCTACGAGGAGCAGTACTTC. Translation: CASSPYTGVYEEQYF. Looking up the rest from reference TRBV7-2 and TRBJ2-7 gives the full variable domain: GAGVSQSPSNKVTEKGKDVELRCDPISGHTALYWYRQSLGQGLEFLIYFQGNSAPDKSGLPSDRFSAERTGGSVSTLTIQRTQQEDSAVYLCASSPYTGVYEEQYFGPGTRLTVT.

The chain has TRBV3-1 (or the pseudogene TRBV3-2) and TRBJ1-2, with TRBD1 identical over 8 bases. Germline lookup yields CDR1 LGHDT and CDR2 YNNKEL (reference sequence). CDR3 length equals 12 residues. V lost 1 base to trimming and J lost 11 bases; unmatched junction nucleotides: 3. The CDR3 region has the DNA TGTGCCAGCAGCCAAGGGACAGGGTGGTACACCTTC. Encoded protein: CASSQGTGWYTF.

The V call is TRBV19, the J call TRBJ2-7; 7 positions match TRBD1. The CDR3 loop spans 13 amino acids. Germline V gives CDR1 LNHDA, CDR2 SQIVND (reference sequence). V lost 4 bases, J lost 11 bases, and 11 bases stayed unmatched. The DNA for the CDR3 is TGTGCCAGTAGTACCCTTCGAGACAGGGAAAAGTACTTC. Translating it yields CASSTLRDREKYF.

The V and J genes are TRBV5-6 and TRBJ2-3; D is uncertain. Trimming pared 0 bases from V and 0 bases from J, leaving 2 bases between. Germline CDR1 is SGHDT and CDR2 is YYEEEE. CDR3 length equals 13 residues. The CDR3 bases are TGTGCCAGCAGCTTGGCTAGCACAGATACGCAGTATTTT. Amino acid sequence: CASSLASTDTQYF.

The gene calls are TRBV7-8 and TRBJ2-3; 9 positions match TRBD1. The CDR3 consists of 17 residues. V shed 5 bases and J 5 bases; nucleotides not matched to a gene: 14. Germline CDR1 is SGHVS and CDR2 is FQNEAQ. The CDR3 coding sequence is TGTGCCAGCAGCCCTTCGGACAGGGGACGGTTGCAAGATACGCAGTATTTT. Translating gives CASSPSDRGRLQDTQYF.

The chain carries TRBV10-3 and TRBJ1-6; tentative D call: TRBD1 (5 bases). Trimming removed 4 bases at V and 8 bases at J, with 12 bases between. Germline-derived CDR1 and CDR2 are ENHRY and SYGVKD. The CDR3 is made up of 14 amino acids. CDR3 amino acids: CAISGGTWDSPLHF. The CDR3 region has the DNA TGTGCCATCAGTGGGGGGACTTGGGATTCACCCCTCCACTTT.

The CDR3 loop reads CASSAGVAGALAKNIQYF. CDR3 coding DNA: TGCGCCAGCAGCGCCGGGGTAGCGGGGGCCCTAGCCAAAAACATTCAGTACTTC. The J gene is TRBJ2-4, the V gene TRBV5-1; 9 bases are shared with TRBD2. The CDR3 runs 18 residues. V was clipped by 4 bases and J by 0 bases; unmatched bases: 11. Germline V CDR1 and CDR2: SGHRS, YFSETQ. Full variable domain (outside the CDR3, taken from reference TRBV5-1 and TRBJ2-4): KAGVTQTPRYLIKTRGQQVTLSCSPISGHRSVSWYQQTPGQGLQFLFEYFSETQRNKGNFPGRFSGRQFSNSRSEMNVSTLELGDSALYLCASSAGVAGALAKNIQYFGAGTRLSVL.

The CDR3 is CASSTTRGRNEQFF. The DNA for the CDR3 is TGTGCCAGTAGTACCACCAGGGGAAGGAATGAGCAGTTCTTC. The chain recombines TRBV19 with TRBJ2-1, with D possibly TRBD1 on 6 matching bases. The CDR3 covers 14 residues. Trimming stripped 4 bases from V and 7 bases from J, with 14 bases between. Germline V CDR1 and CDR2: LNHDA, SQIVND (reference sequence). Full variable domain (remainder filled in from reference TRBV19 and TRBJ2-1): DGGITQSPKYLFRKEGQNVTLSCEQNLNHDAMYWYRQDPGQGLRLIYYSQIVNDFQKGDIAEGYSVSREKKESFPLTVTSAQKNPTAFYLCASSTTRGRNEQFFGPGTRLTVL.

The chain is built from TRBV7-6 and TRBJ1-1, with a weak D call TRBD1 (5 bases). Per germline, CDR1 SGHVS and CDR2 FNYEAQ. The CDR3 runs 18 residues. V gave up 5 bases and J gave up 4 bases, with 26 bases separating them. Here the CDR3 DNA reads TGTGCCAGCAGCGCGACCCCAGGGATTCTCGGGGGGAGCACTGAAGCTTTCTTT. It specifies CASSATPGILGGSTEAFF.

CDR3 in DNA: TGTGCCAGCAGCCCAGGCGGACAGGGGGCAGATGGCTACACCTTC. Translation: CASSPGGQGADGYTF. This chain connects TRBV13 to TRBJ1-2; 11 nucleotides align to TRBD1. The CDR3 has 15 residues. Germline V CDR1 and CDR2: PRHDT, FYEKMQ (reference sequence). V lost 5 bases, J lost 6 bases, and 8 bases stayed unmatched.

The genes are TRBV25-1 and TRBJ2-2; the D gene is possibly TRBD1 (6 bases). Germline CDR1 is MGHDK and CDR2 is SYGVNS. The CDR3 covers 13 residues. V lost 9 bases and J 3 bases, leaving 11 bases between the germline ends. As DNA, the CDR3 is TGTGCCAGTACCACAGGGTACACCGGGGAGCTGTTTTTT. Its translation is CASTTGYTGELFF.

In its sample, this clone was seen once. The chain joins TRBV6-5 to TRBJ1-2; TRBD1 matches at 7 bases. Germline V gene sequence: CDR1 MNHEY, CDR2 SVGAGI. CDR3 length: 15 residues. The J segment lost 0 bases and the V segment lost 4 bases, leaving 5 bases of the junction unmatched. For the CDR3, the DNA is TGTGCCAGCAGTTCTTGGGACAGTACTAACTATGGCTACACCTTC. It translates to CASSSWDSTNYGYTF.

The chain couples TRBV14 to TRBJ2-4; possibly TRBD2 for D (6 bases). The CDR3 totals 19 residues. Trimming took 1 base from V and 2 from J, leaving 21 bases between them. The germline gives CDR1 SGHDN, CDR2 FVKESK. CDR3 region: CASSQACYGRYVTKNIQYF. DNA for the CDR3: TGTGCCAGCAGCCAAGCCTGTTATGGGAGGTACGTAACCAAAAACATTCAGTACTTC.

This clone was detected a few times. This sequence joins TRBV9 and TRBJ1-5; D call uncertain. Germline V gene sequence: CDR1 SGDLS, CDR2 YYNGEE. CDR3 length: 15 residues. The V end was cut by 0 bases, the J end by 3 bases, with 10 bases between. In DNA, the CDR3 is TGTGCCAGCAGCGTAGGGCCGGGAGCCAATCAGCCCCAGCATTTT. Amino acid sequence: CASSVGPGANQPQHF.

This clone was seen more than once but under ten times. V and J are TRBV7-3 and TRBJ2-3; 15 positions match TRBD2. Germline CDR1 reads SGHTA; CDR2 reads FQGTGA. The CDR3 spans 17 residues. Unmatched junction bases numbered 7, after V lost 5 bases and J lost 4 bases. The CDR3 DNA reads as TGTGCCAGCAGCCGCCGGACTAGCGGGGGGGCCCCAGATACGCAGTATTTT. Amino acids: CASSRRTSGGAPDTQYF. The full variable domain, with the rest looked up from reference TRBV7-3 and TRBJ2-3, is GAGVSQTPSNKVTEKGKYVELRCDPISGHTALYWYRQSLGQGPEFLIYFQGTGAADDSGLPNDRFFAVRPEGSVSTLKIQRTERGDSAVYLCASSRRTSGGAPDTQYFGPGTRLTVL.

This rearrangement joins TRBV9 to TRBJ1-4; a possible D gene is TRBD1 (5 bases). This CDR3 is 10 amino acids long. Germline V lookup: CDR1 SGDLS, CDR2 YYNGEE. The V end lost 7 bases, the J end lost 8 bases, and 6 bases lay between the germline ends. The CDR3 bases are TGTGCCAGCGCAGGGGAAAAACTGTTTTTT. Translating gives CASAGEKLFF.

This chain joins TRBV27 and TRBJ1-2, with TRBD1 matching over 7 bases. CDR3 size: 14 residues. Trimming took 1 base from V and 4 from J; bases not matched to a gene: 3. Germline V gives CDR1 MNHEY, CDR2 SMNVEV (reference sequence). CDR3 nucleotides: TGTGCCAGCAGTTTATTGACAGGGTCCTATGGCTACACCTTC. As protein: CASSLLTGSYGYTF.

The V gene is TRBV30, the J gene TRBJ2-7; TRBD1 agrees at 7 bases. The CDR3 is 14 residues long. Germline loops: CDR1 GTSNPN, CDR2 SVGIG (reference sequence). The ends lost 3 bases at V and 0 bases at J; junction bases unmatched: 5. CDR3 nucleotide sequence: TGTGCCTGGAGCCTGACAGGGACCTCCTACGAGCAGTACTTC. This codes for CAWSLTGTSYEQYF.

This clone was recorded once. CDR3 nucleotide sequence: TGTGCCACCAGCAGAGCGGGACAGGGGGCCTACGAGCAGTACTTC. It codes for CATSRAGQGAYEQYF. V usage is TRBV15 and J usage is TRBJ2-7, with TRBD1 matching 11 bases. Trimming cost V 1 base and J 2 bases; bases outside gene matches: 1. Looked up from germline, CDR1 is LNHNV and CDR2 is YYDKDF (reference sequence). The CDR3 is made up of 15 amino acids.

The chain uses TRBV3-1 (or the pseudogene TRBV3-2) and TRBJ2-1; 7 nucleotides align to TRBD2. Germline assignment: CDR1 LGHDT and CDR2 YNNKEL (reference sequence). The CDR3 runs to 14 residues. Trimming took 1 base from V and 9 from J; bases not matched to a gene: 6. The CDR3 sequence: CASSQATSVREQFF. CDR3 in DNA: TGTGCCAGCAGCCAAGCAACTAGCGTACGTGAGCAGTTCTTC.